The entry below describes one T cell receptor (beta chain). Antigen unknown. This entry comes from a study of identifying expanded T cells in peripheral blood. Clones were sequenced by immunoSEQ multiplex PCR, and TCRdb holds only the in-frame ones, with some missing. The repertoire holds over 100,000 clones, with about nine tenths as singletons. Whole-study results and caveats: Over about two and four weeks, about 15 and 19 clones changed, versus around 1.3 between replicates. Across healthy donors, higher total template counts meant significantly greater roughly 2-week count variance.

Germline loops: CDR1 MNHEY, CDR2 SVGAGI. The CDR3 extends over 15 amino acids. V gave up 2 bases and J gave up 5 bases, with 15 bases separating them. The rearrangement joins TRBV6-5 to TRBJ1-2; D might be TRBD1 (5 bases). The sample consisted of blood. The TCR originated in a person aged 18 to 75 in good health. The CDR3 nucleotides are TGTGCCAGCAGTTACGAGGCAGGGCAGTGGTATGGCTACACCTTC. It yields the protein CASSYEAGQWYGYTF.